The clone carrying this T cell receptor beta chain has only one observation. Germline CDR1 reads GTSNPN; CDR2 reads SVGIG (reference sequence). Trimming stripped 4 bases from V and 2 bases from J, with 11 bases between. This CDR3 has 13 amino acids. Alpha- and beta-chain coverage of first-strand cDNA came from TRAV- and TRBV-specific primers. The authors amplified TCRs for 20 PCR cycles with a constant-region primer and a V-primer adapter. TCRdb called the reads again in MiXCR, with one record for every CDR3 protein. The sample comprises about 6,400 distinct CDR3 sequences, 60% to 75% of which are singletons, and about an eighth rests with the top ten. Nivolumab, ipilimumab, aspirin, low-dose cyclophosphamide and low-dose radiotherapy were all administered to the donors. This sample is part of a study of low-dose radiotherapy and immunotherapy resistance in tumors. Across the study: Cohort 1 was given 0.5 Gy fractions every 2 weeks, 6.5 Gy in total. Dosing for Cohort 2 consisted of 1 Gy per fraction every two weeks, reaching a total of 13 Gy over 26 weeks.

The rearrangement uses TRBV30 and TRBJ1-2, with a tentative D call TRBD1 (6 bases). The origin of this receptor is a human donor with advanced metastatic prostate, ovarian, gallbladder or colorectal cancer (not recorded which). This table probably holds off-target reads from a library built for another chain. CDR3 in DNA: TGTGCCTGGACACCGGACAGAAACTATGGCTACACCTTC. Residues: CAWTPDRNYGYTF.